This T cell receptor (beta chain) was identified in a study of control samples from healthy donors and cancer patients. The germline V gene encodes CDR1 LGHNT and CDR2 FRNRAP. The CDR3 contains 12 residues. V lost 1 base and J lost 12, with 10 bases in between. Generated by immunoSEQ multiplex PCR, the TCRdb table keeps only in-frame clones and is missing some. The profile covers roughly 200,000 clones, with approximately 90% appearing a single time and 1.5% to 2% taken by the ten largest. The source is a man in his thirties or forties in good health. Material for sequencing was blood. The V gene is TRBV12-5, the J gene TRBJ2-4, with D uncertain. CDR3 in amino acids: CASGLEVGDQYF. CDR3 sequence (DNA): TGTGCTAGTGGTTTGGAGGTTGGGGATCAGTACTTC.